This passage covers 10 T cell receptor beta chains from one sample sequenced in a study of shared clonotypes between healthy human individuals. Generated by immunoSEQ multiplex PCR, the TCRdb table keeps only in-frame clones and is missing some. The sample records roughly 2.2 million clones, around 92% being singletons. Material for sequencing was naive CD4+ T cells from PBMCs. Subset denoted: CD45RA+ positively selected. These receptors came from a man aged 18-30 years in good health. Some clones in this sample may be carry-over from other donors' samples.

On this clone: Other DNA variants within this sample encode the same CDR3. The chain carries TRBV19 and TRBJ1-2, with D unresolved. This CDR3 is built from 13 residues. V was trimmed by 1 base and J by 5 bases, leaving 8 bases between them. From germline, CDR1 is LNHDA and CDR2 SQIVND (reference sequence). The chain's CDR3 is CASSIGQVYGYTF. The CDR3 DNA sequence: TGTGCCAGTAGTATAGGCCAGGTTTATGGCTACACCTTC.

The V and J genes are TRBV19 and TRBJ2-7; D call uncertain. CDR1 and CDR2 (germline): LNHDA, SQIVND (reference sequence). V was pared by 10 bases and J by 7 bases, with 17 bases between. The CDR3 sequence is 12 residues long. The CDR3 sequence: CATTSPAWEQYF. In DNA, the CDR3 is TGTGCCACCACCTCCCCGGCTTGGGAGCAGTACTTC.

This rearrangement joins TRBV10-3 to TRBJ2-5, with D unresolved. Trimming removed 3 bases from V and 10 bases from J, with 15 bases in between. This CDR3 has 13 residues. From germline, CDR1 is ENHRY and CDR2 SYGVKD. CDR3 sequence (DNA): TGTGCCATCAGTGATATACTCCAATGGGGCCAGTACTTC. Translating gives CAISDILQWGQYF.

The CDR3 is CASSSRGENRDEQYF. CDR3 bases: TGTGCCAGCTCGTCGAGGGGGGAGAATAGGGACGAGCAGTACTTC. The chain links TRBV6-5 to TRBJ2-7, with D possibly being TRBD1 or TRBD2 (6 bases each). Trimming removed 8 bases at V and 5 bases at J, with 22 bases between. CDR1 is MNHEY, CDR2 SVGAGI, per germline. The CDR3 totals 15 residues.

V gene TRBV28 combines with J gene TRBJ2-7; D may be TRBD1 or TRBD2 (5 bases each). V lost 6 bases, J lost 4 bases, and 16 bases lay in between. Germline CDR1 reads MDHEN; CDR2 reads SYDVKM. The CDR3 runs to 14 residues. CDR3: CASSQGPRGYEQYF. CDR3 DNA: TGTGCCAGCAGCCAGGGCCCCCGGGGTTACGAGCAGTACTTC.

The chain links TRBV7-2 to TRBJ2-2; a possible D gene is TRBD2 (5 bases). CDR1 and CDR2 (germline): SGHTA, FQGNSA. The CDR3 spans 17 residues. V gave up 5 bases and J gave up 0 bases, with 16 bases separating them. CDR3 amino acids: CASSPTLAIANTGELFF. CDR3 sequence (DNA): TGTGCCAGCAGCCCTACCTTAGCGATAGCGAACACCGGGGAGCTGTTTTTT.

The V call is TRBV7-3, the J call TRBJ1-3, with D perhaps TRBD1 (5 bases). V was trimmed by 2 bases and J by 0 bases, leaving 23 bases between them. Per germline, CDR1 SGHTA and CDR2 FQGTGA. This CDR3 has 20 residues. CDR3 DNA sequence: TGTGCCAGCAGCTTACTCAGTCTCCAGACCTCAGGGACCTCTGGAAACACCATATATTTT. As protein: CASSLLSLQTSGTSGNTIYF.

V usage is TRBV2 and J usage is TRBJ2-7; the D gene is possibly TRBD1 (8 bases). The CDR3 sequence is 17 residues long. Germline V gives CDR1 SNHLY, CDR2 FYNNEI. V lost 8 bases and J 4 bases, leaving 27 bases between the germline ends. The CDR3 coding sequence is TGTGCCAGCCCAGTAAGGGAGGGCCGGACAGGGTTGTACGAGCAGTACTTC. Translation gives CASPVREGRTGLYEQYF.

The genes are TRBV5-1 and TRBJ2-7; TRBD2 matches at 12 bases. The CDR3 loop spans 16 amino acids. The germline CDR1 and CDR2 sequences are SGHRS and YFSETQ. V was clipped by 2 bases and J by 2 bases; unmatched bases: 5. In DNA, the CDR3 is TGCGCCAGCAGCTTCGGGACTAGCGGGTACACCTACGAGCAGTACTTC. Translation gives CASSFGTSGYTYEQYF.

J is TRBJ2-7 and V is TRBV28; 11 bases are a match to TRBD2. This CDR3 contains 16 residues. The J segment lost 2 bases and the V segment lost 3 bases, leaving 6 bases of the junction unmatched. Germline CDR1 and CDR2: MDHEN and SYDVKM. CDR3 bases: TGTGCCAGCAGTTTGGGGACTAGCGGTCCCACCTACGAGCAGTACTTC. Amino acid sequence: CASSLGTSGPTYEQYF.